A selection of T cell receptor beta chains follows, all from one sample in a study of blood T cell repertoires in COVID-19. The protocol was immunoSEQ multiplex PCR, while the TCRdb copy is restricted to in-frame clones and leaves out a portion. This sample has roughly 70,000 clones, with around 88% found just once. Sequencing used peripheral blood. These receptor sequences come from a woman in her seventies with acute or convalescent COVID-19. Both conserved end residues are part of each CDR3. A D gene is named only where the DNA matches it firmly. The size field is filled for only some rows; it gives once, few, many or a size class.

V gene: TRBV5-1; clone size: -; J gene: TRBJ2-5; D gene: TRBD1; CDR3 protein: CASSLGQAFQETQYF; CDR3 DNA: TGCGCCAGCAGCCTCGGACAGGCCTTCCAAGAGACCCAGTACTTC
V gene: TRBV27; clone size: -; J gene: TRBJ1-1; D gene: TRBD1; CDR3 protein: CASSPQGQGALNTEAFF; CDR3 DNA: TGTGCCAGCAGTCCCCAGGGACAGGGGGCCTTGAACACTGAAGCTTTCTTT
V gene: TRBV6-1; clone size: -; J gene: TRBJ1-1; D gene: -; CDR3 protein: CASSEPGHPSNTEAFF; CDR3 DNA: TGTGCCAGCAGTGAGCCGGGACATCCATCGAACACTGAAGCTTTCTTT
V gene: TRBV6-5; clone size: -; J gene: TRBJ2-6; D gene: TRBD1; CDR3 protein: CAGRGTGPGANVLTF; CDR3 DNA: TGTGCCGGTCGGGGGACAGGGCCTGGGGCCAACGTCCTGACTTTC
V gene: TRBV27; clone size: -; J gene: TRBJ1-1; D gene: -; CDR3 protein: CASSQRVNTEAFF; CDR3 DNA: TGTGCCAGCAGCCAGAGGGTAAACACTGAAGCTTTCTTT
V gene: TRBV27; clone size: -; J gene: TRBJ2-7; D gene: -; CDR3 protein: CASSYRSWYEQYF; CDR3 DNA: TGTGCCAGCAGTTACAGGAGTTGGTACGAGCAGTACTTC
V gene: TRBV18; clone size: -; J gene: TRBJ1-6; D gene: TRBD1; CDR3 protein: CASSSGQGTYNSPLHF; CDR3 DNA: TGTGCCAGCTCATCCGGACAGGGAACCTATAATTCACCCCTCCACTTT
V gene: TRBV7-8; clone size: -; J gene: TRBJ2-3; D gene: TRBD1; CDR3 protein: CASSLGQGFADTQYF; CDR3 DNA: TGTGCCAGCAGCTTGGGACAGGGATTTGCAGATACGCAGTATTTT
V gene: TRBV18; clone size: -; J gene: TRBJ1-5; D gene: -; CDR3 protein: CASSPPGRGIGQPQHF; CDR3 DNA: TGTGCCAGCTCACCACCGGGCAGGGGTATAGGTCAGCCCCAGCATTTT
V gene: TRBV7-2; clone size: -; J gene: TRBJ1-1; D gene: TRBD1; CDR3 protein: CASSPPGQGGILAFF; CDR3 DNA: TGTGCCAGCAGCCCACCGGGACAGGGTGGTATTCTGGCTTTCTTT
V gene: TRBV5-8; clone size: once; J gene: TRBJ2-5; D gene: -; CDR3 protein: CASSLGRIQETQYF; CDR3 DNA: TGTGCCAGCAGTCTGGGGCGGATCCAAGAGACCCAGTACTTC
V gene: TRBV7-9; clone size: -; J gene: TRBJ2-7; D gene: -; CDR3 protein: CASSLDDFSYEQYF; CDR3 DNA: TGTGCCAGCAGCTTAGACGATTTCAGCTACGAGCAGTACTTC
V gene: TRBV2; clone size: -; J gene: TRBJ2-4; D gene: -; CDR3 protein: CASSGGPENIQYF; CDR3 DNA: TGTGCCAGCAGTGGGGGCCCTGAAAACATTCAGTACTTC
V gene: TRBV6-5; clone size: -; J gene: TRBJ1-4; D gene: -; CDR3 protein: CASSFDLAGSEKLFF; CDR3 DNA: TGTGCCAGCAGTTTCGACTTAGCGGGTAGTGAAAAACTGTTTTTT
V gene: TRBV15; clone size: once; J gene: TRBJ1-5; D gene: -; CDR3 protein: CATSRDKGSNQPQHF; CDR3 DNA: TGTGCCACCAGCAGAGATAAGGGGTCGAATCAGCCCCAGCATTTT
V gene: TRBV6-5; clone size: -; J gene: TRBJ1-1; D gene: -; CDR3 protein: CASSTHVNTEAFF; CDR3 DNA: TGTGCCAGCAGTACTCACGTAAACACTGAAGCTTTCTTT
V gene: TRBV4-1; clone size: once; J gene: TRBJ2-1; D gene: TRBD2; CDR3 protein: CASEALAGASSYNEQFF; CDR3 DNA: TGCGCCAGCGAAGCACTAGCGGGGGCTAGCTCCTACAATGAGCAGTTCTTC
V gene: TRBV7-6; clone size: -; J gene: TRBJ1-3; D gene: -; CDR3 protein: CASSLEGPADTIYF; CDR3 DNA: TGTGCCAGCAGCTTAGAAGGCCCCGCGGACACCATATATTTT
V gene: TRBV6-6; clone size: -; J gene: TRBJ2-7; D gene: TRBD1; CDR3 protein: CASSRDRGYEQYF; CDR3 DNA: TGTGCCAGCAGTCGGGACAGGGGCTACGAGCAGTACTTC
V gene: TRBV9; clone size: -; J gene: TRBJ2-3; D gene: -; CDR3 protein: CASSPAGADTQYF; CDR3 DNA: TGTGCCAGCAGCCCGGCGGGCGCAGATACGCAGTATTTT
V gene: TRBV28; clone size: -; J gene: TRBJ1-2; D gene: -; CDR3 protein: CASSFGGTPTFVGGYTF; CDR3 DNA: TGTGCCAGCAGCTTCGGTGGGACACCGACTTTCGTCGGTGGCTACACCTTC
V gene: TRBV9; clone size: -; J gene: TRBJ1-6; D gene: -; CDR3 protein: CASSVEFGSPLHF; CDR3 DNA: TGTGCCAGCAGCGTAGAATTCGGGTCACCCCTCCACTTT
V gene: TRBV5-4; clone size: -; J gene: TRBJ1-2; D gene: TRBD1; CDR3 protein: CASTPRRTGEIYGYTF; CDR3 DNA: TGTGCCAGCACCCCTAGGAGGACAGGGGAAATCTATGGCTACACCTTC
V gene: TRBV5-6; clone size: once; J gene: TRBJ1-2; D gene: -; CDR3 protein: CASSSPRENYGYTF; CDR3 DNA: TGTGCCAGCAGTTCCCCCAGGGAAAACTATGGCTACACCTTC
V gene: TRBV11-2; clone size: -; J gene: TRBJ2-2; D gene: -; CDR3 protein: CASSLGTLNTGELFF; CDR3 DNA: TGTGCCAGCAGCTTAGGGACATTGAACACCGGGGAGCTGTTTTTT
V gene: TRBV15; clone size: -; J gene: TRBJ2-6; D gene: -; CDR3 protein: CATRGANVLTF; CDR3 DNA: TGTGCCACCCGGGGGGCCAACGTCCTGACTTTC
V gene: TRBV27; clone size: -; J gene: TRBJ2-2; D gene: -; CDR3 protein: CASSLAGTGELFF; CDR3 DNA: TGTGCCAGCAGTTTAGCAGGGACCGGGGAGCTGTTTTTT
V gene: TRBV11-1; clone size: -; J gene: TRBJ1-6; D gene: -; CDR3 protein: CASSLGPGALHF; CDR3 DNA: TGTGCCAGCAGCTTAGGACCTGGAGCCCTCCACTTT
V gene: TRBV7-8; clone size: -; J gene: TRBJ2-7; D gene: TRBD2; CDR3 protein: CASSLVLAGAYEQYF; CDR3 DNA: TGTGCCAGCAGCTTAGTGCTAGCGGGAGCATACGAGCAGTACTTC
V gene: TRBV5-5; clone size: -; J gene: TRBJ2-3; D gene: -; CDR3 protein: CASSLDSSRSDTQYF; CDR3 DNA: TGTGCCAGCAGCCTTGACAGCAGCAGGTCAGATACGCAGTATTTT
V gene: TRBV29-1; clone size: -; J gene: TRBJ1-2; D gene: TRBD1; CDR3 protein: CSVEGSSGQENYGYTF; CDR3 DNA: TGCAGCGTTGAAGGCTCATCCGGACAGGAGAACTATGGCTACACCTTC
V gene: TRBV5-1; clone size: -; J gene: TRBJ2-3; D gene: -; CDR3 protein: CASSLPRMGLDTQYF; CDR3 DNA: TGCGCCAGCAGCCTACCAAGAATGGGCTTAGATACGCAGTATTTT
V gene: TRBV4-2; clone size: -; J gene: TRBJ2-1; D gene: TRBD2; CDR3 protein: CASSPGTSGAEQFF; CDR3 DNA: TGTGCCAGCAGCCCCGGGACTAGCGGAGCTGAGCAGTTCTTC
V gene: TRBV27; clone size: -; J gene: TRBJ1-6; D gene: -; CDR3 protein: CASSLQASSSYNSPLHF; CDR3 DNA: TGTGCCAGCAGCTTACAGGCCTCAAGCTCCTATAATTCACCCCTCCACTTT
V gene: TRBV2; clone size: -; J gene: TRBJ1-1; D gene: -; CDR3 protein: CASSESRVNTEAFF; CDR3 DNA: TGTGCCAGCAGTGAAAGCAGGGTTAACACTGAAGCTTTCTTT
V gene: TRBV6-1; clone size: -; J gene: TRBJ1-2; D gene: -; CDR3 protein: CASSETGLYGYTF; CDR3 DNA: TGTGCCAGCAGTGAGACAGGACTCTATGGCTACACCTTC
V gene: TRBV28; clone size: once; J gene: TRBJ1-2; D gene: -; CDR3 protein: CASSLGGFYGYTF; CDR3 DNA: TGTGCCAGCAGTTTGGGGGGTTTCTATGGCTACACCTTC
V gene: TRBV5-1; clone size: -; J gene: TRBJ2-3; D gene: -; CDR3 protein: CASSPGPSSDTQYF; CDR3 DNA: TGCGCCAGCAGTCCTGGCCCCTCGTCTGATACGCAGTATTTT
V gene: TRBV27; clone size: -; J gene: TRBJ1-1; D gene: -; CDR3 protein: CASSKQGYTEAFF; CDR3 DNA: TGTGCCAGCAGTAAACAGGGTTACACTGAAGCTTTCTTT
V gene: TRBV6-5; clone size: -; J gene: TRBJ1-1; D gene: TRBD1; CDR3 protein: CASSYSRQGGTEAFF; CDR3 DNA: TGTGCCAGCAGTTACTCGAGACAGGGGGGAACTGAAGCTTTCTTT
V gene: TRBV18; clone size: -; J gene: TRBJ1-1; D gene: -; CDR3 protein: CASSPPGFLLTNTEAFF; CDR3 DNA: TGTGCCAGCTCACCCCCGGGATTCCTACTAACTAACACTGAAGCTTTCTTT
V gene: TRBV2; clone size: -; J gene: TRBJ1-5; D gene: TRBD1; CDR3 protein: CASMGQPNQPQHF; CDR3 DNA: TGTGCCAGCATGGGACAGCCAAATCAGCCCCAGCATTTT
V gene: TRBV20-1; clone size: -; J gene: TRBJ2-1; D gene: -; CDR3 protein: CSADGGAKQFF; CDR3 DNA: TGCAGTGCCGATGGGGGCGCGAAGCAGTTCTTC
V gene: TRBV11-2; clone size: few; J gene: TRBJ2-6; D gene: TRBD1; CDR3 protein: CASSLGQGISRSGANVLTF; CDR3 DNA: TGTGCCAGCAGCCTGGGACAGGGGATAAGCCGCTCTGGGGCCAACGTCCTGACTTTC
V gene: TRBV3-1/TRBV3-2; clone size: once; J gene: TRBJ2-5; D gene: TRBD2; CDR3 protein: CASTSGSSRAQYF; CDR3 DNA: TGTGCCAGCACTAGCGGGAGCTCTAGGGCCCAGTACTTC
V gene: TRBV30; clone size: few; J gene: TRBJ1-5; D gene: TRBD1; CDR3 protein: CAWDRAGQPQHF; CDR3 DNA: TGTGCCTGGGACAGGGCAGGGCAGCCCCAGCATTTT